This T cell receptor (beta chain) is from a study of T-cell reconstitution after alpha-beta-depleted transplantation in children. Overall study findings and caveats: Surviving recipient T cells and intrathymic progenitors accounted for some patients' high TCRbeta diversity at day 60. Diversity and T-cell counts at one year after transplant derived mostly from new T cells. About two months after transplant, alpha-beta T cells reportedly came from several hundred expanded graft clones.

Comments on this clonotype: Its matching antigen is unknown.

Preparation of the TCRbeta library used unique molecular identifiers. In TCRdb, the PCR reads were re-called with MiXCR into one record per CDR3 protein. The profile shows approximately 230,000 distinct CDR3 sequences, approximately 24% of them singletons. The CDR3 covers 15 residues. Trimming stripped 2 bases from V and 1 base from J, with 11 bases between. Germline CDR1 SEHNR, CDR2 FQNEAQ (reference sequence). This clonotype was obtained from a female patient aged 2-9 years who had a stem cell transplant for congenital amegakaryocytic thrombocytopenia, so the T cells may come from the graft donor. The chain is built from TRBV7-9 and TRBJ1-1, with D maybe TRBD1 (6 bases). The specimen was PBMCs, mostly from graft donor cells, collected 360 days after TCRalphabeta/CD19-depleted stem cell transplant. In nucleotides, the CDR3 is TGTGCCAGCAGCTTAATACAGGGCGCGAACACTGAAGCTTTCTTT. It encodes CASSLIQGANTEAFF. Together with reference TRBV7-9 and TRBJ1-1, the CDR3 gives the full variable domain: DTGVSQNPRHKITKRGQNVTFRCDPISEHNRLYWYRQTLGQGPEFLTYFQNEAQLEKSRLLSDRFSAERPKGSFSTLEIQRTEQGDSAMYLCASSLIQGANTEAFFGQGTRLTVV.